Reported below is one T cell receptor (beta chain). The data belong to a study of blood T cell repertoires in COVID-19. This CDR3 contains 14 residues. Germline CDR1 is SGHRS and CDR2 is YFSETQ. J was trimmed by 8 bases and V by 5 bases; bases with no gene match: 9. Per the authors' pipeline: Amplified reference gene primers provided the basis for estimating nucleated cell counts. Generated by immunoSEQ multiplex PCR, the TCRdb table keeps only in-frame clones and is missing some. That table is the source of V, J and clone size, and D and trimming were worked out from the DNA. This table has about 210,000 clones, roughly nine tenths appearing once.

The J gene is TRBJ2-2, the V gene TRBV5-1; 7 bases are a match to TRBD1. The source of this sequence is a woman between 65 and 79 years old with acute or convalescent COVID-19. Sequencing input: peripheral blood. The CDR3 reads CASSRTGVVGELFF. The CDR3 DNA follows: TGCGCCAGCAGTCGTACAGGGGTTGTAGGGGAGCTGTTTTTT. The full variable domain, rest sourced from reference TRBV5-1 and TRBJ2-2, is KAGVTQTPRYLIKTRGQQVTLSCSPISGHRSVSWYQQTPGQGLQFLFEYFSETQRNKGNFPGRFSGRQFSNSRSEMNVSTLELGDSALYLCASSRTGVVGELFFGEGSRLTVL.